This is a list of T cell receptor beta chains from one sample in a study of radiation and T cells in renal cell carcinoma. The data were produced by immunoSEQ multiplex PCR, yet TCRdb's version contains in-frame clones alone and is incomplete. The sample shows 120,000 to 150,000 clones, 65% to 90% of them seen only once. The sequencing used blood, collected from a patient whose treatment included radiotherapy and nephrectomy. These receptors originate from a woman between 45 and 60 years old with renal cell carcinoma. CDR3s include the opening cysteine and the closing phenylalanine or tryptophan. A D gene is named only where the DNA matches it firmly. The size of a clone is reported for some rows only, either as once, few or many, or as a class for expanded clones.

CDR3nt: TGTGCCAGCAGCTCCCGGAAGACGAATGAAAAACTGTTTTTT
CDR3aa: CASSSRKTNEKLFF
j_gene: TRBJ1-4
v_gene: TRBV7-6
d_gene: -
abundance: -

CDR3nt: TGTGCCAGCAGTCCTGACAGGGCAGTTGTTTATGGCTACACCTTC
CDR3aa: CASSPDRAVVYGYTF
j_gene: TRBJ1-2
v_gene: TRBV27
d_gene: TRBD1
abundance: -

CDR3nt: TGTGCCAGTAGTATAAGCGTGGGGAACACTGAAGCTTTCTTT
CDR3aa: CASSISVGNTEAFF
j_gene: TRBJ1-1
v_gene: TRBV19
d_gene: -
abundance: -

CDR3nt: TGTGCCAGCAGTTTCGAACAGGGTAATGAAAAACTGTTTTTT
CDR3aa: CASSFEQGNEKLFF
j_gene: TRBJ1-4
v_gene: TRBV28
d_gene: -
abundance: -

CDR3nt: TGCGCCAGCAGCAAGGATTTCGCTAGCGGGAGGTTTGATACGCAGTATTTT
CDR3aa: CASSKDFASGRFDTQYF
j_gene: TRBJ2-3
v_gene: TRBV5-1
d_gene: TRBD2
abundance: -

CDR3nt: TGTGCCAGCAGCTTGGCGCGGGGGCGATTGGGATCACCCCTCCACTTT
CDR3aa: CASSLARGRLGSPLHF
j_gene: TRBJ1-6
v_gene: TRBV5-6
d_gene: -
abundance: -

CDR3nt: TGTGCCTGGAGCGGACTAGCGGGGGGGACAGATACGCAGTATTTT
CDR3aa: CAWSGLAGGTDTQYF
j_gene: TRBJ2-3
v_gene: TRBV30
d_gene: TRBD2
abundance: -

CDR3nt: TGCGCCAGCAGCCCCTTTAGCGGGGGGCTGTACGAGCAGTACTTC
CDR3aa: CASSPFSGGLYEQYF
j_gene: TRBJ2-7
v_gene: TRBV4-1
d_gene: TRBD2
abundance: -

CDR3nt: TGCAGCGTCGGGTATCAGGGCGAAAAACTGTTTTTT
CDR3aa: CSVGYQGEKLFF
j_gene: TRBJ1-4
v_gene: TRBV29-1
d_gene: -
abundance: few

CDR3nt: TGTGCCAGCAGTTTTGGGACAGCGAACACCGGGGAGCTGTTTTTT
CDR3aa: CASSFGTANTGELFF
j_gene: TRBJ2-2
v_gene: TRBV27
d_gene: TRBD1
abundance: -

CDR3nt: TGCGCCAGCAGCCCACTGGTTAGCTCACCTAACAATGAGCAGTTCTTC
CDR3aa: CASSPLVSSPNNEQFF
j_gene: TRBJ2-1
v_gene: TRBV5-1
d_gene: -
abundance: -

CDR3nt: TGTGCCAGCACCGATGGGGATACGCAGTATTTT
CDR3aa: CASTDGDTQYF
j_gene: TRBJ2-3
v_gene: TRBV28
d_gene: -
abundance: -

CDR3nt: TGCGCCAGCAGCTCCGGGTCTATGGGTAGCACAGATACGCAGTATTTT
CDR3aa: CASSSGSMGSTDTQYF
j_gene: TRBJ2-3
v_gene: TRBV5-1
d_gene: -
abundance: -

CDR3nt: TGTGCCTGGAGTGTGGGACAGGGGATAGATACGCAGTATTTT
CDR3aa: CAWSVGQGIDTQYF
j_gene: TRBJ2-3
v_gene: TRBV30
d_gene: TRBD1
abundance: few

CDR3nt: TGTGCCAGCAGCGTAGGGAGCGGGCCACCGACGGAGCTGTTTTTT
CDR3aa: CASSVGSGPPTELFF
j_gene: TRBJ2-2
v_gene: TRBV9
d_gene: -
abundance: -

CDR3nt: TGTGCCAGTATCGGGGGAGCGAACTATGGCTACACCTTC
CDR3aa: CASIGGANYGYTF
j_gene: TRBJ1-2
v_gene: TRBV19
d_gene: -
abundance: -

CDR3nt: TGTGCCAACAGCCGGGACAGACCTAACTATGGCTACACCTTC
CDR3aa: CANSRDRPNYGYTF
j_gene: TRBJ1-2
v_gene: TRBV6-1
d_gene: TRBD1
abundance: -

CDR3nt: TGTGCCAGCAGCCGCCGATCCACAGGAGGATCACCCCTCCACTTT
CDR3aa: CASSRRSTGGSPLHF
j_gene: TRBJ1-6
v_gene: TRBV5-6
d_gene: -
abundance: few

CDR3nt: TGTGCCAGCAGCCAAACAGGGGCCTTCCTCATTAACACCGGGGAGCTGTTTTTT
CDR3aa: CASSQTGAFLINTGELFF
j_gene: TRBJ2-2
v_gene: TRBV27
d_gene: TRBD1
abundance: -

CDR3nt: TGTGCCAGCAGCCTCCGGGACTCCACCGGGGAGCTGTTTTTT
CDR3aa: CASSLRDSTGELFF
j_gene: TRBJ2-2
v_gene: TRBV5-4
d_gene: -
abundance: -

CDR3nt: TGTGCCAGCAGCAACCGGGACAGGGAGCACTACGAGCAGTACTTC
CDR3aa: CASSNRDREHYEQYF
j_gene: TRBJ2-7
v_gene: TRBV7-2
d_gene: TRBD1
abundance: -

CDR3nt: TGTGCCAGCAGCTTGCAGGGGGCAGAGATGGATGGTGGCTACACCTTC
CDR3aa: CASSLQGAEMDGGYTF
j_gene: TRBJ1-2
v_gene: TRBV5-6
d_gene: TRBD1
abundance: -

CDR3nt: TGCGCCAGCAGCTCGGGGGGCGGCACTGAAGCTTTCTTT
CDR3aa: CASSSGGGTEAFF
j_gene: TRBJ1-1
v_gene: TRBV5-1
d_gene: -
abundance: -

CDR3nt: TGTGCCAGCAGACCCGACAGGGGGCGGTTTGGCTACACCTTC
CDR3aa: CASRPDRGRFGYTF
j_gene: TRBJ1-2
v_gene: TRBV6-5
d_gene: TRBD1
abundance: once

CDR3nt: TGTGCCATCAGTGGGGACAGGGGGAACACTGAAGCTTTCTTT
CDR3aa: CAISGDRGNTEAFF
j_gene: TRBJ1-1
v_gene: TRBV10-3
d_gene: TRBD1
abundance: -

CDR3nt: TGTGCCAGCAGGGTACAGGGGATCCTTGAAGCTTTCTTT
CDR3aa: CASRVQGILEAFF
j_gene: TRBJ1-1
v_gene: TRBV28
d_gene: TRBD1
abundance: -

CDR3nt: TGTGCCAGCACGGCGACAGGGCGGGACGAGCAGTACTTC
CDR3aa: CASTATGRDEQYF
j_gene: TRBJ2-7
v_gene: TRBV27
d_gene: TRBD1
abundance: -

CDR3nt: TGTGCCAGCAGTTTAAGGGACAGGGACGACAATGAGCAGTTCTTC
CDR3aa: CASSLRDRDDNEQFF
j_gene: TRBJ2-1
v_gene: TRBV27
d_gene: TRBD1
abundance: few

CDR3nt: TGTGCCAGCAGCACCCCGGCGACCGCTGGGCGCGAGCAGTACTTC
CDR3aa: CASSTPATAGREQYF
j_gene: TRBJ2-7
v_gene: TRBV11-2
d_gene: -
abundance: once

CDR3nt: TGTGCCAGCAGTAGGGACTCCGAGCAGTACTTC
CDR3aa: CASSRDSEQYF
j_gene: TRBJ2-7
v_gene: TRBV28
d_gene: -
abundance: -

CDR3nt: TGCGCCAGCAGTGAGACGGGGGACTCTGGAAACACCATATATTTT
CDR3aa: CASSETGDSGNTIYF
j_gene: TRBJ1-3
v_gene: TRBV10-2
d_gene: -
abundance: -

CDR3nt: TGTGCCACCCGACTCCAAACGGGAAACCATGGTGAGCAGTTCTTC
CDR3aa: CATRLQTGNHGEQFF
j_gene: TRBJ2-1
v_gene: TRBV10-3
d_gene: -
abundance: -

CDR3nt: TGTGCCAGCAGTCGGAAGCGGGAGCACTATCTCGAGCAGTACTTC
CDR3aa: CASSRKREHYLEQYF
j_gene: TRBJ2-7
v_gene: TRBV6-4
d_gene: TRBD2
abundance: -

CDR3nt: TGTGCCAGCAGCTTAGCGGGGCAAGATACGCAGTATTTT
CDR3aa: CASSLAGQDTQYF
j_gene: TRBJ2-3
v_gene: TRBV7-2
d_gene: -
abundance: once

CDR3nt: TGTGCCAGCAGCCAGTCCGGGACTAGGGCTGAGCAGTTCTTC
CDR3aa: CASSQSGTRAEQFF
j_gene: TRBJ2-1
v_gene: TRBV7-2
d_gene: TRBD2
abundance: -

CDR3nt: TGTGCCAGCAGTGAACGACGAAACACCATATATTTT
CDR3aa: CASSERRNTIYF
j_gene: TRBJ1-3
v_gene: TRBV6-1
d_gene: -
abundance: once

CDR3nt: TGTGCCAGTAGTATGGGGGCGCGCACTGAAGCTTTCTTT
CDR3aa: CASSMGARTEAFF
j_gene: TRBJ1-1
v_gene: TRBV19
d_gene: -
abundance: -